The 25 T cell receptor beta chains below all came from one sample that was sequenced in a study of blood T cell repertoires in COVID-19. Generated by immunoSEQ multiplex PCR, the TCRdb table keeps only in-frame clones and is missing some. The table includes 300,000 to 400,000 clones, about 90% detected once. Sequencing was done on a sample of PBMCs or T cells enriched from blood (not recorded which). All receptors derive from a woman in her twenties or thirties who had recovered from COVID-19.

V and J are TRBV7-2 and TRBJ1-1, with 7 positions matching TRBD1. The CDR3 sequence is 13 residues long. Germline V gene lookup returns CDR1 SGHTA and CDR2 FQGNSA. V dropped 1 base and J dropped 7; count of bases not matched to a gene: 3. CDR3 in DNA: TGTGCCAGCAGCTTAGGAGGGGGCTTTGAAGCTTTCTTT. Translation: CASSLGGGFEAFF.

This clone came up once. CDR3 in amino acids: CAWGTSGELFF. The CDR3 region has the DNA TGTGCCTGGGGGACAAGCGGGGAGCTGTTTTTT. The chain recombines TRBV30 with TRBJ2-2, with D tentatively TRBD1 (6 bases). CDR3 length: 11 amino acids. Germline CDR1 and CDR2: GTSNPN and SVGIG (reference sequence). Trimming removed 5 bases at V and 7 bases at J, with 8 bases between.

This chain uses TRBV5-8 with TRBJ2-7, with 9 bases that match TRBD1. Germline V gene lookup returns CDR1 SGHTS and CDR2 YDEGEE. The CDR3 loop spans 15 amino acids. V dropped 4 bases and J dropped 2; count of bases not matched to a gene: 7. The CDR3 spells CASSPGQGPAYEQYF. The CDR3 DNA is TGTGCCAGCAGCCCCGGACAGGGGCCTGCCTACGAGCAGTACTTC. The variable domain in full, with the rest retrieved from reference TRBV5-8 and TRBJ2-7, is EAGVTQSPTHLIKTRGQQATLRCSPISGHTSVYWYQQALGLGLQFLLWYDEGEERNRGNFPPRFSGRQFPNYSSELNVNALELEDSALYLCASSPGQGPAYEQYFGPGTRLTVT.

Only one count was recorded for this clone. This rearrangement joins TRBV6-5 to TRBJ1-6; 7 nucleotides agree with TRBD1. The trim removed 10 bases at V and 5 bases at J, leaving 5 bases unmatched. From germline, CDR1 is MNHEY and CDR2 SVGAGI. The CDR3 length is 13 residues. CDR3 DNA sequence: TGTGCCACCGGACAGGCCAATAATTCACCCCTCCACTTT. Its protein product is CATGQANNSPLHF.

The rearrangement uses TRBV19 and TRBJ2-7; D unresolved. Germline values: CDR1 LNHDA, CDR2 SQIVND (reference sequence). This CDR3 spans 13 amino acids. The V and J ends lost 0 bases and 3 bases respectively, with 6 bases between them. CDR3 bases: TGTGCCAGTAGTATAGACCAGAACTACGAGCAGTACTTC. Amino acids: CASSIDQNYEQYF.

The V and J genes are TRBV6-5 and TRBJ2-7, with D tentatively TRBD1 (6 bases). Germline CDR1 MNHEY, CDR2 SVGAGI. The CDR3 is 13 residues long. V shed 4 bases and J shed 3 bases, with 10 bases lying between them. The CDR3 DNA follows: TGTGCCAGCAGTTGGGACAACCTCTACGAGCAGTACTTC. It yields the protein CASSWDNLYEQYF.

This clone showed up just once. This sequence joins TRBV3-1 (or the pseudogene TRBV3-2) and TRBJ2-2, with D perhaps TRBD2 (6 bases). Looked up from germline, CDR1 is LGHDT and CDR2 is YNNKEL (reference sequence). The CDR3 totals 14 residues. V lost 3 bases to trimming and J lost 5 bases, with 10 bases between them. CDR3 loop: CASSHGGGTGELFF. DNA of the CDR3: TGTGCCAGCAGCCACGGGGGAGGAACCGGGGAGCTGTTTTTT.

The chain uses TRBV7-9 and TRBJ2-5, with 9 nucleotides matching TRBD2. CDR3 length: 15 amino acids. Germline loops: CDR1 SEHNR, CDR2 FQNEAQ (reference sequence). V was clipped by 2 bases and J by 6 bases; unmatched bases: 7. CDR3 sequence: CASSLSGAGGQTQYF. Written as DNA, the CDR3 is TGTGCCAGCAGCTTAAGCGGCGCGGGGGGGCAGACCCAGTACTTC.

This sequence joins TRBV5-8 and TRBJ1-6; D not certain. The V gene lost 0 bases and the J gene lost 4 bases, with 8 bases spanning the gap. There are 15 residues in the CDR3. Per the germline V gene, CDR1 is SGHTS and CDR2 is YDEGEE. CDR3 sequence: CASSLAEGYNSPLHF. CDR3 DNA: TGTGCCAGCAGCTTGGCCGAGGGTTATAATTCACCCCTCCACTTT. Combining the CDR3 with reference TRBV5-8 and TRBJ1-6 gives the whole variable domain EAGVTQSPTHLIKTRGQQATLRCSPISGHTSVYWYQQALGLGLQFLLWYDEGEERNRGNFPPRFSGRQFPNYSSELNVNALELEDSALYLCASSLAEGYNSPLHFGNGTRLTVT.

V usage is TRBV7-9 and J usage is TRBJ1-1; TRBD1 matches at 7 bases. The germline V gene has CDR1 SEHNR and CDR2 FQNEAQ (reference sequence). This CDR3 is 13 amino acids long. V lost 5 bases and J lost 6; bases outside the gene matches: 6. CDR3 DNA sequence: TGTGCCAGCAGCATCGACAGGGACGCTGAAGCTTTCTTT. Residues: CASSIDRDAEAFF.

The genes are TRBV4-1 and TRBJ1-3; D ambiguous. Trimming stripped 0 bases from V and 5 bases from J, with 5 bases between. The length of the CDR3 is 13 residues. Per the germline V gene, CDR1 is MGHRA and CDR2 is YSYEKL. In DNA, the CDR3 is TGCGCCAGCAGCCAAGAGGCCAGAAACACCATATATTTT. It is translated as CASSQEARNTIYF.

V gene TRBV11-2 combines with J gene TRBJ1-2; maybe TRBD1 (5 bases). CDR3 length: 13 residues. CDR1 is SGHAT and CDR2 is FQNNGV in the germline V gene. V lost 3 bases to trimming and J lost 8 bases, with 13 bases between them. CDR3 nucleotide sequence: TGTGCCAGCAGCTTGGGAACAGGTCGCGGCTACACCTTC. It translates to CASSLGTGRGYTF.

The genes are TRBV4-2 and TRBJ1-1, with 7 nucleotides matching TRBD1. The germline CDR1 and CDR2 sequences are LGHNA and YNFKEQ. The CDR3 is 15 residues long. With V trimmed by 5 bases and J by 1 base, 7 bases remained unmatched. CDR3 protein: CASSRGGRENTEAFF. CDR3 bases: TGTGCCAGCAGCAGAGGGGGCAGGGAGAACACTGAAGCTTTCTTT.

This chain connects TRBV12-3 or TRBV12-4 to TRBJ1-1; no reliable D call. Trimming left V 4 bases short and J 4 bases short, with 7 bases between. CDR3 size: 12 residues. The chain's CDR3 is CASSSWSTEAFF. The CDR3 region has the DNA TGTGCCAGCAGTTCCTGGAGCACTGAAGCTTTCTTT.

The CDR3 reads CASSRTSGVQETQYF. In DNA, the CDR3 is TGTGCCAGCAGCCGTACTAGCGGGGTCCAAGAGACCCAGTACTTC. V and J are TRBV14 and TRBJ2-5, with TRBD2 matching 10 bases. J lost 1 base, V lost 4 bases, and 3 bases had no gene match. The germline V gene has CDR1 SGHDN and CDR2 FVKESK. CDR3 length equals 15 residues.

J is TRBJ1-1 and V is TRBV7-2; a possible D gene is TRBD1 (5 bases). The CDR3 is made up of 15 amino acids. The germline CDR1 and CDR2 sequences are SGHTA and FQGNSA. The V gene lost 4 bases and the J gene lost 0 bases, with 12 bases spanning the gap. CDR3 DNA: TGTGCCAGCAGCTACGGACGGGGGTTGAACACTGAAGCTTTCTTT. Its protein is CASSYGRGLNTEAFF.

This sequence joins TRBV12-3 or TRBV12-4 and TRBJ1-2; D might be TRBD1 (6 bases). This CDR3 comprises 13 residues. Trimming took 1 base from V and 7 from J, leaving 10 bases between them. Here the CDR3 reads CASSLDQGFGYTF. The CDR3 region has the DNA TGTGCCAGCAGTTTAGACCAGGGGTTTGGCTACACCTTC.

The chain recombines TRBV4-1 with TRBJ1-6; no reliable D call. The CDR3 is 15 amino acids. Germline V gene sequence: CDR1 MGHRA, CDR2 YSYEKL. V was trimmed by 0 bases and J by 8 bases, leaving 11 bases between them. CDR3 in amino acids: CASSQEQAGDSPLHF. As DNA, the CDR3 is TGCGCCAGCAGCCAAGAGCAGGCCGGCGATTCACCCCTCCACTTT.

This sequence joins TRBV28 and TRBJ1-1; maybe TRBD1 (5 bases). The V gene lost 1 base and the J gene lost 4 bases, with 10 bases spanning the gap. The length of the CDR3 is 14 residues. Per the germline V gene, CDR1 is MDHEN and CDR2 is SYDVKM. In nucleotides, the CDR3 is TGTGCCAGCAGTTTATTTCGGGGGAGCACTGAAGCTTTCTTT. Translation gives CASSLFRGSTEAFF.

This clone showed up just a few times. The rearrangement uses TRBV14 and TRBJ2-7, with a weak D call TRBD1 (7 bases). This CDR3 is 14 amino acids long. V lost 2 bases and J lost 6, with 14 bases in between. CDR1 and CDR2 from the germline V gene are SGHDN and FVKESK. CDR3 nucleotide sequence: TGTGCCAGCAGCCAATTACACAGGGGAGGCGAGCAGTACTTC. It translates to CASSQLHRGGEQYF.

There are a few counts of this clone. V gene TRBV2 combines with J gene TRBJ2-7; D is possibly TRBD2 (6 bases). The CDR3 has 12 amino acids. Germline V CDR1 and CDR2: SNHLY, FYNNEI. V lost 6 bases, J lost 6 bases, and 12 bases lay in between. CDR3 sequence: CASREGKLEQYF. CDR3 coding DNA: TGTGCCAGCAGGGAGGGTAAGCTCGAGCAGTACTTC.

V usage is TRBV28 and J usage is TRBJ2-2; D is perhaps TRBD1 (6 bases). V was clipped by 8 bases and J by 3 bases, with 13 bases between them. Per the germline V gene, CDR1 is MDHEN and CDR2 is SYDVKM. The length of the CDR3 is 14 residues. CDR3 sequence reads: CASGHRDDTGELFF. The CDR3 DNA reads TGTGCCAGCGGTCACAGGGACGACACCGGGGAGCTGTTTTTT.

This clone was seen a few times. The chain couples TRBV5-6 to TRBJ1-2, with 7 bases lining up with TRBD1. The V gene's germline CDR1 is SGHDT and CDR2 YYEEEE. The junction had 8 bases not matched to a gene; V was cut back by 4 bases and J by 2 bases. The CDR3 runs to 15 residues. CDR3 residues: CASSPRQGLNYGYTF. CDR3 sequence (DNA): TGTGCCAGCAGCCCAAGACAGGGCCTAAACTATGGCTACACCTTC. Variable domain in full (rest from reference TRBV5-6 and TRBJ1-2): DAGVTQSPTHLIKTRGQQVTLRCSPKSGHDTVSWYQQALGQGPQFIFQYYEEEERQRGNFPDRFSGHQFPNYSSELNVNALLLGDSALYLCASSPRQGLNYGYTFGSGTRLTVV.

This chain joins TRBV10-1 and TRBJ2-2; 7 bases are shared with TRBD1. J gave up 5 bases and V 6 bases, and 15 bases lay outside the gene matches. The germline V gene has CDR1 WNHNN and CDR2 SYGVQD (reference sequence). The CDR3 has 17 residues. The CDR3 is CASRRVENRGRTGELFF. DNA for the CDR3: TGCGCCAGCAGGAGGGTGGAAAACAGGGGCAGGACCGGGGAGCTGTTTTTT.

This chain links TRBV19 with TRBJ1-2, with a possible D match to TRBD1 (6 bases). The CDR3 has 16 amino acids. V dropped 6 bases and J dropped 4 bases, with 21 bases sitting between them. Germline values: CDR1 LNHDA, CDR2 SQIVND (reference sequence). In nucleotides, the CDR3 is TGTGCCAGTAGCCTACTACCTTCGGGACAAGGCTATGGCTACACCTTC. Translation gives CASSLLPSGQGYGYTF.